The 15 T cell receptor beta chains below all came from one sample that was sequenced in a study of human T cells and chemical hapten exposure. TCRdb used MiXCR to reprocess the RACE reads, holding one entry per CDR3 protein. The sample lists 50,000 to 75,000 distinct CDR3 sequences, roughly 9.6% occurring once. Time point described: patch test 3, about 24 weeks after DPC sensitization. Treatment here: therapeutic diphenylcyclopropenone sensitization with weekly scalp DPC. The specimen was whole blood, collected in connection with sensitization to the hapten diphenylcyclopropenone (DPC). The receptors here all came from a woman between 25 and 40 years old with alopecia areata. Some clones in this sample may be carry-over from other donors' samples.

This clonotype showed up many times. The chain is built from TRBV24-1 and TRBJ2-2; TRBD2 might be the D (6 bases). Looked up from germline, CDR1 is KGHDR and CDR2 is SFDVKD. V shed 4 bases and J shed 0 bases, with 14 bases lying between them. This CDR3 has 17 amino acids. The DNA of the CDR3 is TGTGCCACCAGTGAAAGCTCGGGACTTACGAACACCGGGGAGCTGTTTTTT. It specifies CATSESSGLTNTGELFF.

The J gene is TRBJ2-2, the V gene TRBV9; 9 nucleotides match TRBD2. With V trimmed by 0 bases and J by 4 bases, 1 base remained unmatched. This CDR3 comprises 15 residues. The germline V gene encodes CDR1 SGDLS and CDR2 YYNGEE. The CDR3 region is CASSVASGVTGELFF. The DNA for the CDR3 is TGTGCCAGCAGCGTAGCTAGCGGGGTCACCGGGGAGCTGTTTTTT.

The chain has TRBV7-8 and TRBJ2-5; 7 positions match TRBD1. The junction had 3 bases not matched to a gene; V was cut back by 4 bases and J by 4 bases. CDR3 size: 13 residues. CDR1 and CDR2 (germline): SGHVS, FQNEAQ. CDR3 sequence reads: CASSSTGAETQYF. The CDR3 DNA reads TGTGCCAGCAGCTCTACAGGGGCAGAGACCCAGTACTTC.

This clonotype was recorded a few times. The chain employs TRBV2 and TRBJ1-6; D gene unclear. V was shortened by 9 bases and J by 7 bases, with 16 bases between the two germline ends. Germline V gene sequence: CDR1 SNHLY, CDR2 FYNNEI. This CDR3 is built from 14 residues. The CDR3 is CASGRAAVNSPLHF. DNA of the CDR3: TGTGCCAGTGGCCGGGCAGCGGTCAATTCACCCCTCCACTTT.

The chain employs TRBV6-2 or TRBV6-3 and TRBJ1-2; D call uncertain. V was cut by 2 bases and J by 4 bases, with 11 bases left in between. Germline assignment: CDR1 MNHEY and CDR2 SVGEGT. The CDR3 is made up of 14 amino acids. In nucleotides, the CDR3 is TGTGCCAGCAGTTACAGGGTTCGCGGCTATGGCTACACCTTC. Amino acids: CASSYRVRGYGYTF.

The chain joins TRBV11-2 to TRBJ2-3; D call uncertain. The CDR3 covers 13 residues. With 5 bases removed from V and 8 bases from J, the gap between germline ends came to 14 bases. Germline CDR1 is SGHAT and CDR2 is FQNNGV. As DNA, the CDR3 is TGTGCCAGCAGCCCGAAAGGGCTTGTTACGCAGTATTTT. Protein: CASSPKGLVTQYF.

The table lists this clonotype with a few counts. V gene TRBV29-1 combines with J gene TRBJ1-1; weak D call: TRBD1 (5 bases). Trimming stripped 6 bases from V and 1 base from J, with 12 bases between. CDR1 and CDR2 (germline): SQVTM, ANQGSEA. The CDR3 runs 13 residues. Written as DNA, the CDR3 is TGCAGCGTCGCGGGACTCCGGAACACTGAAGCTTTCTTT. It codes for CSVAGLRNTEAFF.

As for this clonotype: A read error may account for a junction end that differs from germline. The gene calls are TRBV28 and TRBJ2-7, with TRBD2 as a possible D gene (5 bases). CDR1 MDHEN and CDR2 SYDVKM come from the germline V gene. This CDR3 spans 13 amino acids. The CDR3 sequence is CVSSWAGPYEQYF. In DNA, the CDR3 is TGTGTCAGCTCCTGGGCGGGTCCCTACGAGCAGTACTTC. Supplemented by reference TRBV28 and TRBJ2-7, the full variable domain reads DVKVTQSSRYLVKRTGEKVFLECVQDMDHENMFWYRQDPGLGLRLIYFSYDVKMKEKGDIPEGYSVSREKKERFSLILESASTNQTSMYLCVSSWAGPYEQYFGPGTRLTVT.

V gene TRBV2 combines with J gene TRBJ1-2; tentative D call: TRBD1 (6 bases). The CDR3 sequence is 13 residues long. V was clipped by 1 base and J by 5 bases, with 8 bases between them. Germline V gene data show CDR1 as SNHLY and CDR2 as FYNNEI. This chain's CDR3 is CASSEDRAYGYTF. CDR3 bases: TGTGCCAGCAGTGAAGACAGGGCGTATGGCTACACCTTC.

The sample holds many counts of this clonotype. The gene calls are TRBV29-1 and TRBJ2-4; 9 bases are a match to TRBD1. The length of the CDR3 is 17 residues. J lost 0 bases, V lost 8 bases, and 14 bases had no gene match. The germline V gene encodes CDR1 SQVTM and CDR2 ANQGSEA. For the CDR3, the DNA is TGCAGCCCCGGGACAGGGTCCCACCTCCTAGCCAAAAACATTCAGTACTTC. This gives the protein CSPGTGSHLLAKNIQYF.

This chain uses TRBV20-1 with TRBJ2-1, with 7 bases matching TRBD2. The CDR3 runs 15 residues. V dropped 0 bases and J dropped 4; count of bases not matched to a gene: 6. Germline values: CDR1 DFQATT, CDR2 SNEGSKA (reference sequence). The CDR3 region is CSARDISGAYNEQFF. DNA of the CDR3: TGCAGTGCTAGAGATATAAGCGGGGCTTACAATGAGCAGTTCTTC.

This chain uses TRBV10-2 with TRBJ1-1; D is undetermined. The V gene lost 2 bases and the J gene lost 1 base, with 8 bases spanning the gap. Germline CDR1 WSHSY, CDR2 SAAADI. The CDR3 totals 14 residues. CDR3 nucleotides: TGCGCCAGCAGTGAGCGGCAGAGGAACACTGAAGCTTTCTTT. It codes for CASSERQRNTEAFF.

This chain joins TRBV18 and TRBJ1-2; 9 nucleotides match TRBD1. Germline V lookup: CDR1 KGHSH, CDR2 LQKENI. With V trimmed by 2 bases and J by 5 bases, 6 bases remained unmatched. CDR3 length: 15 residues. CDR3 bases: TGTGCCAGCTCACCAATCCCGGGACAGGGATATGGCTACACCTTC. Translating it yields CASSPIPGQGYGYTF.

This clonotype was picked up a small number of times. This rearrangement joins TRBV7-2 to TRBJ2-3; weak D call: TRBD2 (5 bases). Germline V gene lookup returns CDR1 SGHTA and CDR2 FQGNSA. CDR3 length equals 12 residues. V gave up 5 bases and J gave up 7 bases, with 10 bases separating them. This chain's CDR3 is CASSTYGNTQYF. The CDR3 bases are TGTGCCAGCAGCACTTACGGGAATACGCAGTATTTT.

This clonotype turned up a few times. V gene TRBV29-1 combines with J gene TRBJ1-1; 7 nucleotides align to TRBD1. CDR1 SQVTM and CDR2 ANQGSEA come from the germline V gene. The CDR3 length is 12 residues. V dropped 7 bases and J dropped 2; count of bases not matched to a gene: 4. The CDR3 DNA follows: TGCAGCGCCGACAGGGTCAACACTGAAGCTTTCTTT. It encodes CSADRVNTEAFF. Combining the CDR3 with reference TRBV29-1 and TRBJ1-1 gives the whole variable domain SAVISQKPSRDICQRGTSLTIQCQVDSQVTMMFWYRQQPGQSLTLIATANQGSEATYESGFVIDKFPISRPNLTFSTLTVSNMSPEDSSIYLCSADRVNTEAFFGQGTRLTVV.